The T cell receptor (beta chain) under discussion was sequenced for a study of CD4 T cells in relation to SARS-CoV-2 and coronaviruses. Profiled with immunoSEQ multiplex PCR; TCRdb holds only in-frame clones, not every one. In the table there are approximately 21,000 clones, roughly 78% of which are singletons. Concerning this clone itself: Antigen: not known.

CD4+ T cells from unexposed donors were obtained before the COVID-19 pandemic (2011-2018). After roughly 9 days of culture, CD4+ T cells were isolated. CDR1 is MNHEY and CDR2 is SVGAGI in the germline V gene. The trim removed 8 bases at V and 0 bases at J, leaving 2 bases unmatched. This CDR3 is 15 amino acids long. The sequence was obtained from a human donor in good health. The chain is built from TRBV6-5 and TRBJ2-3, with TRBD2 matching 13 bases. Sequenced input: CD4+ T cells from PBMCs, cultured in vitro. The DNA for the CDR3 is TGTGCCAGCCTGACTAGCGGGAGGAGCACAGATACGCAGTATTTT. It is translated as CASLTSGRSTDTQYF.